What follows are 7 T cell receptor beta chains derived from one specimen sequenced in a study of blood T cell repertoires in COVID-19. The method was immunoSEQ multiplex PCR; TCRdb's version includes in-frame clones alone and lacks a portion of them. Of under 250,000 clones in the sample, roughly 86% are singletons; the top ten hold about 1.6%. Sequenced input: peripheral blood. The receptor source for this set is a woman in her sixties or seventies who had recovered from COVID-19.

The chain carries TRBV6-1 and TRBJ2-1; 7 bases align to TRBD2. There are 16 residues in the CDR3. The trim removed 1 base at V and 9 bases at J, leaving 12 bases unmatched. Germline assignment: CDR1 MNHNS and CDR2 SASEGT. The CDR3 nucleotides read TGTGCCAGCAGTGAAGAAGTGGGAGGGGCCCGCGGTGAGCAGTTCTTC. Translation gives CASSEEVGGARGEQFF.

This chain uses TRBV20-1 with TRBJ2-7, with 7 positions matching TRBD2. Germline-derived CDR1 and CDR2 are DFQATT and SNEGSKA (reference sequence). J lost 0 bases, V lost 5 bases, and 7 bases had no gene match. The CDR3 runs 14 residues. The CDR3 loop is CSAGGGGSSYEQYF. The CDR3 nucleotides are TGCAGTGCTGGTGGGGGGGGGAGCTCCTACGAGCAGTACTTC.

V is TRBV2 and J is TRBJ1-5; 8 bases agree with TRBD1. Per germline, CDR1 SNHLY and CDR2 FYNNEI. Unmatched junction bases numbered 11, after V lost 7 bases and J lost 6 bases. CDR3 size: 15 residues. The CDR3 loop reads CASTRDRGISQPQHF. CDR3 nucleotides: TGTGCCAGCACCCGAGACAGGGGTATTAGTCAGCCCCAGCATTTT.

The chain couples TRBV4-1 to TRBJ1-2, with 7 nucleotides matching TRBD1. With 0 bases clipped from V and 2 bases from J, the junction kept 3 bases outside the gene matches. The CDR3 runs to 15 residues. Germline V lookup: CDR1 MGHRA, CDR2 YSYEKL. CDR3 DNA: TGCGCCAGCAGCCAAGAGACAGGGTGGAACTATGGCTACACCTTC. Translating it yields CASSQETGWNYGYTF.

This chain joins TRBV19 and TRBJ2-2, with TRBD2 matching over 7 bases. CDR1 LNHDA and CDR2 SQIVND come from the germline V gene (reference sequence). The CDR3 totals 16 residues. After removal of 5 bases from V and 4 bases from J, the junction contained 10 bases not matched to a gene. The chain's CDR3 is CASSRPASGRTGELFF. DNA for the CDR3: TGTGCCAGTAGTCGCCCCGCTAGCGGCCGCACCGGGGAGCTGTTTTTT.

V is TRBV3-1 (or the pseudogene TRBV3-2) and J is TRBJ1-3, with TRBD1 identical over 11 bases. The V gene's germline CDR1 is LGHDT and CDR2 YNNKEL (reference sequence). Losses at the gene ends were 0 bases for V and 2 bases for J; bases not matched to a gene: 3. The CDR3 is made up of 17 amino acids. CDR3 bases: TGTGCCAGCAGCCAAGATACGGGACAGGGGGCTGGAAACACCATATATTTT. Its translation is CASSQDTGQGAGNTIYF.

This clone was detected once. The chain links TRBV4-1 to TRBJ1-6; D call uncertain. Trimming removed 4 bases from V and 10 bases from J, with 17 bases in between. CDR1 MGHRA and CDR2 YSYEKL come from the germline V gene. The CDR3 extends over 15 amino acids. CDR3 sequence reads: CASSREVILESPLHF. The CDR3 region has the DNA TGCGCCAGCAGCCGAGAGGTTATTTTAGAGTCACCCCTCCACTTT.